This TCR beta chain was found in a study of Graves' ophthalmopathy and Graves' hyperthyroidism. General observations from the study: Blood shared most expanded thyroid clonotypes above 0.001 frequency.

Symptoms, serum thyroxine and TRAb, thyroid ultrasound, and orbital computed tomography formed the diagnostic basis. This clonotype was found many times. Its antigen is not identified. Researchers took RNA transcripts and amplified TCR beta CDR3 regions from them. A first-round RT-PCR used HTBI primers, followed by a second-round multiplex PCR. TCRdb itself ran the multiplex PCR reads through MiXCR, one entry per CDR3 protein. The table lists almost 750,000 distinct CDR3 sequences, approximately 40% of them singletons. Germline lookup yields CDR1 MNHEY and CDR2 SVGAGI. This CDR3 comprises 15 residues. Trimming at V came to 6 bases and at J to 2 bases, leaving 8 bases not matched to a gene.

The chain links TRBV6-5 to TRBJ2-7, with TRBD2 matching 9 bases. The sequence was obtained from an adult man with Graves' ophthalmopathy. The specimen sequenced was peripheral blood. For the CDR3, the DNA is TGTGCCAGCAGCTATAGCGGGAGAGGGCCCTACGAGCAGTACTTC. Protein sequence: CASSYSGRGPYEQYF.